This TCR beta chain was sequenced in a study of T-cell memory formation after mild COVID-19. About the research overall: TCR clusters largely stayed donor specific.

Findings of the study overall: Clones from the second wave (peaking day 37) had unconfirmed SARS-CoV-2 specificity.

A remark on this clonotype: Its target is not known.

TCRdb reprocessed the 5' RACE reads via MiXCR and lists one record per CDR3 protein. The table lists about 210,000 distinct CDR3 sequences, more than 9% of them singletons, with around 2.9% in the top ten. Germline V lookup: CDR1 DFQATT, CDR2 SNEGSKA (reference sequence). The CDR3 has 14 amino acids. Trimming cost V 6 bases and J 1 base, with 15 bases left between them. Sequencing was performed on PBMCs or a T cell subset sorted from them (not recorded which). V usage is TRBV20-1 and J usage is TRBJ1-2; D is possibly TRBD1 (5 bases). This clonotype was obtained from a man younger than 30 who had mild COVID-19 (a few samples of this study predate the infection). Cell type and time point are not known. CDR3 in amino acids: CSARPGTDNYGYTF. For the CDR3, the DNA is TGCAGTGCCCGCCCCGGGACGGATAACTATGGCTACACCTTC.